This T cell receptor (beta chain) was recorded in a study of spatial heterogeneity in lung cancer. The time point is: blood at routine non-recurrence follow-up after resection. From tumor, nontumor lung or frozen PBMC, whole RNA was taken unsorted for sequencing. This clonotype has ten or more counts. In the library, each TCR cDNA molecule bore its own unique molecular identifier. TCRdb re-called the 5' RACE reads through MiXCR, storing one row per CDR3 protein. The sample carries tens of thousands of distinct CDR3 sequences, approximately 19% recorded once. Sequenced material: PBMCs, taken at follow-up. The receptor was isolated from a male donor with early-stage non-small cell lung cancer.

The CDR3 is CASSPSAGLAQETQYF. CDR3 DNA: TGTGCCAGCAGCCCCTCGGCCGGACTAGCCCAAGAGACCCAGTACTTC. J is TRBJ2-5 and V is TRBV7-9; TRBD2 aligns across 8 bases. The CDR3 is 16 residues long. Germline CDR1 is SEHNR and CDR2 is FQNEAQ (reference sequence). Trimming cost V 5 bases and J 1 base; bases outside gene matches: 9. The full variable domain, rest sourced from reference TRBV7-9 and TRBJ2-5, is DTGVSQNPRHKITKRGQNVTFRCDPISEHNRLYWYRQTLGQGPEFLTYFQNEAQLEKSRLLSDRFSAERPKGSFSTLEIQRTEQGDSAMYLCASSPSAGLAQETQYFGPGTRLLVL.